The clone carrying this T cell receptor (beta chain) was detected many times. This sample stems from a study of T cells after yellow fever vaccination. One entry per CDR3 protein results from TCRdb running MiXCR on the 5' RACE reads. The data show about 320,000 distinct CDR3 sequences, around 4.5% seen once. CDR1 LGHNT and CDR2 FRNRAP come from the germline V gene. The length of the CDR3 is 21 residues. The V end lost 0 bases, the J end lost 0 bases, and 23 bases lay between the germline ends. The specimen was PBMCs, collected 15 days after the yellow fever booster vaccination. The origin of this receptor is a young man who received the YFV17D yellow fever vaccine. The chain links TRBV12-5 to TRBJ2-2, with D perhaps matching TRBD2 (6 bases). The CDR3 coding sequence is TGTGCTAGTGGTTTGGTACTCTACCAGGGAGGAGGCCGGTCGAACACCGGGGAGCTGTTTTTT. Residues: CASGLVLYQGGGRSNTGELFF. Variable domain in full (rest from reference TRBV12-5 and TRBJ2-2): DARVTQTPRHKVTEMGQEVTMRCQPILGHNTVFWYRQTMMQGLELLAYFRNRAPLDDSGMPKDRFSAEMPDATLATLKIQPSEPRDSAVYFCASGLVLYQGGGRSNTGELFFGEGSRLTVL.